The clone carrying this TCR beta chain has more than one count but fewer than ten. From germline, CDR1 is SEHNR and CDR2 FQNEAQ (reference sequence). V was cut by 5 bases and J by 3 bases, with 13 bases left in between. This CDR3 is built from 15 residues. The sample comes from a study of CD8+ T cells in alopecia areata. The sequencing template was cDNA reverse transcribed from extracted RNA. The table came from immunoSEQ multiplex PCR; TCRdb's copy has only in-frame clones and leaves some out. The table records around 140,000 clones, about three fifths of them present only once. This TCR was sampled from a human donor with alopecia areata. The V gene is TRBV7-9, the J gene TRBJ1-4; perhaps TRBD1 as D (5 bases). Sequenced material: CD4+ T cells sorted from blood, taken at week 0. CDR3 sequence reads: CASSVGDGPNEKLFF. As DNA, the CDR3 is TGTGCCAGCAGCGTAGGGGACGGCCCTAATGAAAAACTGTTTTTT.